These 20 T cell receptor beta chains were all obtained from the same sample, sequenced in a study of blood T cell repertoires in COVID-19. Libraries were prepared by immunoSEQ multiplex PCR; TCRdb keeps only in-frame clonotypes and omits some of them. The profile shows around 100,000 clones, over 80% of them singletons. The sequenced sample consisted of peripheral blood. The receptors were gathered from a man aged 45-65 years with acute or convalescent COVID-19.

The V gene is TRBV6-5, the J gene TRBJ2-7; possible D gene TRBD1, 6 bases. Germline V lookup: CDR1 MNHEY, CDR2 SVGAGI. CDR3 size: 13 residues. The V gene lost 4 bases and the J gene lost 5 bases, with 12 bases spanning the gap. CDR3 sequence (DNA): TGTGCCAGCAGTTCGGACAGTTCTGACGAGCAGTACTTC. Residues: CASSSDSSDEQYF.

The J gene is TRBJ2-2, the V gene TRBV7-2, with TRBD1 identical over 7 bases. Per the germline V gene, CDR1 is SGHTA and CDR2 is FQGNSA. The CDR3 totals 15 residues. V was clipped by 5 bases and J by 3 bases; unmatched bases: 6. CDR3 residues: CASSISQGHTGELFF. The CDR3 region has the DNA TGTGCCAGCAGCATATCACAGGGGCACACCGGGGAGCTGTTTTTT.

V usage is TRBV5-8 and J usage is TRBJ2-5; tentatively, D is TRBD1 (6 bases). Trimming pared 0 bases from V and 1 base from J, leaving 13 bases between. The CDR3 length is 16 residues. In germline, CDR1 is SGHTS, CDR2 YDEGEE. The CDR3 region is CASSLGAGATQETQYF. The CDR3 DNA is TGTGCCAGCAGCTTGGGGGCAGGGGCCACCCAAGAGACCCAGTACTTC. The variable domain in full, with the rest retrieved from reference TRBV5-8 and TRBJ2-5, is EAGVTQSPTHLIKTRGQQATLRCSPISGHTSVYWYQQALGLGLQFLLWYDEGEERNRGNFPPRFSGRQFPNYSSELNVNALELEDSALYLCASSLGAGATQETQYFGPGTRLLVL.

This clone was counted only a few times. The chain recombines TRBV7-2 with TRBJ2-1; the match to TRBD1 covers 7 bases. Germline CDR1 and CDR2: SGHTA and FQGNSA. V lost 4 bases to trimming and J lost 1 base; unmatched junction nucleotides: 1. This CDR3 comprises 14 residues. CDR3 bases: TGTGCCAGCAGCTCGGGACAGTCCTACAATGAGCAGTTCTTC. Protein product: CASSSGQSYNEQFF.

The chain has TRBV6-5 and TRBJ2-7; weak D call: TRBD2 (5 bases). From germline, CDR1 is MNHEY and CDR2 SVGAGI. V lost 7 bases and J lost 1, with 14 bases in between. The CDR3 length is 14 residues. Here the CDR3 DNA reads TGTGCCAGCATAAAACTAGGGAGTTCCTACGAGCAGTACTTC. Amino acid sequence: CASIKLGSSYEQYF.

V is TRBV5-8 and J is TRBJ1-5; D perhaps matches TRBD1 (5 bases). The germline V gene has CDR1 SGHTS and CDR2 YDEGEE. V lost 1 base and J 2 bases, leaving 19 bases between the germline ends. This CDR3 has 18 amino acids. CDR3 protein: CASSLIRGGRGGNQPQHF. The CDR3 DNA follows: TGTGCCAGCAGCTTGATCCGGGGGGGAAGAGGGGGCAATCAGCCCCAGCATTTT. The variable domain in full, with the rest retrieved from reference TRBV5-8 and TRBJ1-5, is EAGVTQSPTHLIKTRGQQATLRCSPISGHTSVYWYQQALGLGLQFLLWYDEGEERNRGNFPPRFSGRQFPNYSSELNVNALELEDSALYLCASSLIRGGRGGNQPQHFGDGTRLSIL.

The chain links TRBV10-3 to TRBJ2-2, with 9 bases aligning to TRBD1. The CDR3 is 15 residues long. V lost 6 bases to trimming and J lost 2 bases; unmatched junction nucleotides: 4. Germline V gene sequence: CDR1 ENHRY, CDR2 SYGVKD. The CDR3 spells CAIRGQGGNTGELFF. The CDR3, as DNA: TGTGCCATCAGGGGACAGGGTGGTAACACCGGGGAGCTGTTTTTT.

V is TRBV9 and J is TRBJ2-1; weak D call: TRBD2 (7 bases). V lost 4 bases and J lost 9, with 20 bases in between. This CDR3 has 15 residues. Germline CDR1 and CDR2: SGDLS and YYNGEE. CDR3 DNA: TGTGCCAGCAGCCCTCCGCCGGGGGGCCGGAGTGAGCAGTTCTTC. Protein: CASSPPPGGRSEQFF.

The rearrangement joins TRBV10-3 to TRBJ2-1; 7 bases map to TRBD1. V shed 3 bases and J 4 bases; nucleotides not matched to a gene: 6. CDR1 is ENHRY, CDR2 SYGVKD, per germline. This CDR3 comprises 15 residues. For the CDR3, the DNA is TGTGCCATCAGTGAACGGGACAGCCAATACAATGAGCAGTTCTTC. Its protein is CAISERDSQYNEQFF.

This chain links TRBV7-2 with TRBJ2-3; 9 bases line up with TRBD2. The CDR3 has 15 residues. Germline CDR1 is SGHTA and CDR2 is FQGNSA. V dropped 4 bases and J dropped 4; count of bases not matched to a gene: 6. The CDR3: CASSSQTSGADTQYF. The CDR3 nucleotides read TGTGCCAGCAGCTCTCAGACTAGCGGAGCAGATACGCAGTATTTT.

This CDR3 reads CASSRRTGALTEAFF. The DNA for the CDR3 is TGTGCCAGCAGTCGAAGGACAGGGGCGCTCACTGAAGCTTTCTTT. This chain joins TRBV11-2 and TRBJ1-1; 9 bases match TRBD1. The CDR3 length is 15 residues. The germline V gene encodes CDR1 SGHAT and CDR2 FQNNGV. Trimming took 6 bases from V and 4 from J; bases not matched to a gene: 9.

The sample holds one count of this clone. An end of the junction does not agree with germline; a read error may underlie this. The chain has TRBV11-2 and TRBJ2-7, with TRBD1 matching 7 bases. The CDR3 spans 11 residues. Germline CDR1 SGHAT, CDR2 FQNNGV. The CDR3 DNA follows: TGTGCCAGCAGCAACCTGGGACAGTTAAACTTC. It specifies CASSNLGQLNF.

The sample holds a few counts of this clone. This chain uses TRBV7-9 with TRBJ2-2; D gene ambiguous. The ends were cut back, 5 bases at V and 7 bases at J, with 8 bases in the middle. The V gene's germline CDR1 is SEHNR and CDR2 FQNEAQ (reference sequence). This CDR3 region has 12 residues. CDR3 residues: CASSPPGGELFF. The CDR3 DNA follows: TGTGCCAGCAGCCCCCCCGGCGGGGAGCTGTTTTTT. Complete variable domain (other parts from reference TRBV7-9 and TRBJ2-2): DTGVSQNPRHKITKRGQNVTFRCDPISEHNRLYWYRQTLGQGPEFLTYFQNEAQLEKSRLLSDRFSAERPKGSFSTLEIQRTEQGDSAMYLCASSPPGGELFFGEGSRLTVL.

The V call is TRBV19, the J call TRBJ2-1; a weak D match, TRBD1 (5 bases). The V gene lost 5 bases and the J gene lost 8 bases, with 13 bases spanning the gap. This CDR3 spans 13 amino acids. Germline values: CDR1 LNHDA, CDR2 SQIVND (reference sequence). CDR3 DNA sequence: TGTGCCAGTAGTTTTGGGGCGTTGGATGAGCAGTTCTTC. Translated, it gives CASSFGALDEQFF.

This chain uses TRBV27 with TRBJ1-6; 9 nucleotides align to TRBD1. V lost 4 bases, J lost 3 bases, and 1 base stayed unmatched. The germline V gene has CDR1 MNHEY and CDR2 SMNVEV (reference sequence). The CDR3 length is 15 residues. CDR3 protein: CASSSGQGYNSPLHF. CDR3 DNA sequence: TGTGCCAGCAGTTCGGGACAGGGCTATAATTCACCCCTCCACTTT.

The V and J genes are TRBV7-9 and TRBJ2-3; tentative D call: TRBD2 (5 bases). The CDR3 runs 13 residues. Per germline, CDR1 SEHNR and CDR2 FQNEAQ (reference sequence). Trimming took off 5 bases at V and 0 bases at J, with 6 bases between the two ends. CDR3 sequence: CASSRTSTDTQYF. The CDR3 DNA reads as TGTGCCAGCAGCCGGACTAGCACAGATACGCAGTATTTT.

Here the CDR3 DNA reads TGTGCCAGCAGGCAGGGGGCTAACTATGGCTACACCTTC. This translates into CASRQGANYGYTF. J is TRBJ1-2 and V is TRBV25-1, with TRBD1 matching over 7 bases. The CDR3 loop spans 13 amino acids. V lost 6 bases to trimming and J lost 0 bases; unmatched junction nucleotides: 1. CDR1 is MGHDK and CDR2 is SYGVNS in the germline V gene.

The chain combines TRBV5-1 with TRBJ1-1, with TRBD1 as a possible D gene (5 bases). V was shortened by 4 bases and J by 1 base, with 11 bases between the two germline ends. In germline, CDR1 is SGHRS, CDR2 YFSETQ. This CDR3 is 14 amino acids long. This CDR3 is CASSPTGENTEAFF. CDR3 sequence (DNA): TGCGCCAGCAGCCCCACGGGGGAGAACACTGAAGCTTTCTTT.

The chain recombines TRBV6-5 with TRBJ2-1, with D perhaps matching TRBD1 (6 bases). Deletions cut 2 bases from V and 7 bases from J, with 9 bases between. Germline CDR1 reads MNHEY; CDR2 reads SVGAGI. The CDR3 spans 13 residues. In DNA form, the CDR3 reads TGTGCCAGCAGTTACACTCAGGGGAATGAGCAGTTCTTC. This codes for CASSYTQGNEQFF.

The chain is built from TRBV7-8 and TRBJ2-2; no definite D call. Germline V lookup: CDR1 SGHVS, CDR2 FQNEAQ. This CDR3 contains 14 residues. V shed 5 bases and J shed 0 bases, with 7 bases lying between them. CDR3 sequence reads: CASSPTANTGELFF. CDR3 DNA sequence: TGTGCCAGCAGCCCTACAGCGAACACCGGGGAGCTGTTTTTT. Together with reference TRBV7-8 and TRBJ2-2, the CDR3 gives the full variable domain: GAGVSQSPRYKVAKRGQDVALRCDPISGHVSLFWYQQALGQGPEFLTYFQNEAQLDKSGLPSDRFFAERPEGSVSTLKIQRTQQEDSAVYLCASSPTANTGELFFGEGSRLTVL.